The clone carrying this T cell receptor beta chain was detected ten times or more. Its antigen is not identified. MiXCR, applied by TCRdb to the 5' RACE reads, yields one record per CDR3 protein. The top ten clones hold 20% to 25% of a sample with 250,000 or so distinct CDR3 sequences, roughly 9.4% of them seen once. V shed 5 bases, J shed 5 bases, and the junction held 7 bases outside the gene matches. The CDR3 runs 15 residues. Germline V gives CDR1 KGHDR, CDR2 SFDVKD. This entry comes from a study of T-cell memory formation after mild COVID-19. Study-level findings and limits: The authors did not confirm SARS-CoV-2 specificity of second-wave clones peaking day 37.

This receptor was identified in a young man who had mild COVID-19 (a few samples of this study predate the infection). Cell type and time point are not known. The chain recombines TRBV24-1 with TRBJ2-5; 10 positions match TRBD1. Specimen: PBMCs or a T cell subset sorted from them (not recorded which). DNA for the CDR3: TGTGCCACCAGTGGAGGGACAGGGGCCTTCGAGACCCAGTACTTC. This codes for CATSGGTGAFETQYF.